Below are 6 T cell receptor beta chains sequenced from a single sample in a study of T-cell memory formation after mild COVID-19. Each CDR3 protein gets one entry after TCRdb re-called the 5' RACE reads with MiXCR. Of 350,000 to 450,000 distinct CDR3 sequences detected, approximately 20% appear once; the ten largest clones hold roughly 8.4%. The sequenced sample consisted of PBMCs or a T cell subset sorted from them (not recorded which). These receptors all come from an adult woman who had mild COVID-19 (a few samples of this study predate the infection). Cell type and time point are not known.

A few counts support this clonotype. The gene calls are TRBV18 and TRBJ2-1; TRBD2 is a possible D gene (5 bases). Germline lookup yields CDR1 KGHSH and CDR2 LQKENI. This CDR3 has 15 amino acids. With 2 bases removed from V and 12 bases from J, the gap between germline ends came to 20 bases. CDR3 DNA sequence: TGTGCCAGCTCACCAGGTATCGAGCGGTGGAAAAGGCAGTTCTTC. Translated, it gives CASSPGIERWKRQFF. Drawing the rest from reference TRBV18 and TRBJ2-1, the complete variable domain is NAGVMQNPRHLVRRRGQEARLRCSPMKGHSHVYWYRQLPEEGLKFMVYLQKENIIDESGMPKERFSAEFPKEGPSILRIQQVVRGDSAAYFCASSPGIERWKRQFFGPGTRLTVL.

This clonotype was picked up a small number of times. The rearrangement links TRBV6-5 to TRBJ2-7; TRBD1 agrees at 7 bases. The V gene's germline CDR1 is MNHEY and CDR2 SVGAGI. V gave up 3 bases and J gave up 0 bases; unmatched junction bases: 5. There are 15 residues in the CDR3. Here the CDR3 DNA reads TGTGCCAGCAGTTATTCGAGGGACAGCTCCTACGAGCAGTACTTC. It is translated as CASSYSRDSSYEQYF.

The gene calls are TRBV9 and TRBJ2-2; D unresolved. The CDR3 runs 14 residues. Looked up from germline, CDR1 is SGDLS and CDR2 is YYNGEE. The V end lost 0 bases, the J end lost 4 bases, and 7 bases lay between the germline ends. This CDR3 is CASSVVPTTGELFF. CDR3 bases: TGTGCCAGCAGCGTAGTCCCCACCACCGGGGAGCTGTTTTTT.

This clonotype was counted a few times. The chain is built from TRBV7-6 and TRBJ2-6; TRBD1 might be the D (5 bases). Trimming stripped 1 base from V and 10 bases from J, with 17 bases between. Per the germline V gene, CDR1 is SGHVS and CDR2 is FNYEAQ. The CDR3 is made up of 16 amino acids. In DNA, the CDR3 is TGTGCCAGCAGCTTAGGAGACAGCCAGGGTATAAACGTCCTGACTTTC. Translated, it gives CASSLGDSQGINVLTF.

The chain joins TRBV9 to TRBJ1-5, with unresolved D. Between the trimmed V and J ends, which lost 2 bases and 2 bases, there was a span of 17 bases. Germline values: CDR1 SGDLS, CDR2 YYNGEE. CDR3 size: 17 residues. The DNA of the CDR3 is TGTGCCAGCAGCGTGTGGCCGATGGGTGGTGGCAATCAGCCCCAGCATTTT. The encoded protein is CASSVWPMGGGNQPQHF. Full variable domain (missing parts from reference TRBV9 and TRBJ1-5): DSGVTQTPKHLITATGQRVTLRCSPRSGDLSVYWYQQSLDQGLQFLIQYYNGEERAKGNILERFSAQQFPDLHSELNLSSLELGDSALYFCASSVWPMGGGNQPQHFGDGTRLSIL.

This clonotype was counted a few times. The chain combines TRBV2 with TRBJ1-1; 7 bases agree with TRBD1. The germline gives CDR1 SNHLY, CDR2 FYNNEI. V trimming: 4 bases; J trimming: 2 bases; junction bases outside the gene matches: 4. The CDR3 loop spans 14 amino acids. The CDR3 DNA sequence: TGTGCCAGCAGTGGGGGACAGATAAACACTGAAGCTTTCTTT. This gives the protein CASSGGQINTEAFF.